This T cell receptor (beta chain) was captured in a study of blood T cell repertoires in COVID-19. Study details: The United States, Italy and Spain were the sources of the acute and convalescent COVID-19 samples.

In the source study's methods: Amplification of reference gene primers was used by the study to estimate nucleated cell counts. Profiling relied on immunoSEQ multiplex PCR, and the TCRdb table lists in-frame clones only, not all of them. V, J and clone size reflect that table, while D and trimming were determined from the DNA. The sample contains about 200,000 clones, roughly 85% of which appear only once. This CDR3 has 14 amino acids. The V and J ends lost 3 bases and 2 bases respectively, with 11 bases between them. Germline V gene data show CDR1 as SGHAT and CDR2 as FQNNGV. This sequence joins TRBV11-2 and TRBJ2-7; a possible D gene is TRBD1 (7 bases). The origin of this receptor is a man aged 55-75 years with acute or convalescent COVID-19. The sequenced sample was peripheral blood. The CDR3 DNA is TGTGCCAGCAGCTTTCAGGGGGGACCCTACGAGCAGTACTTC. Protein sequence: CASSFQGGPYEQYF.